A single sample is the source of the 7 T cell receptor beta chains below, sequenced in a study of blood T cell repertoires in COVID-19. Only in-frame clones appear in the TCRdb table, and some are missing; sequencing was by immunoSEQ multiplex PCR. This table holds some 290,000 clones, about nine tenths found once. Sequencing was carried out using peripheral blood. The receptors stem from a woman aged 25 to 39 with COVID-19, enrolled during active disease.

The chain carries TRBV12-3 or TRBV12-4 and TRBJ1-2; TRBD1 is a possible D gene (5 bases). The germline V and J ends were trimmed by 5 bases and 8 bases, with 9 bases remaining between them. The CDR3 is made up of 11 amino acids. CDR3 in amino acids: CASSQGGGYTF. Written as DNA, the CDR3 is TGTGCCAGCAGTCAGGGAGGCGGCTACACCTTC.

This sequence joins TRBV3-1 (or the pseudogene TRBV3-2) and TRBJ2-7; 8 bases are shared with TRBD2. The CDR3 spans 17 residues. V dropped 1 base and J dropped 1; count of bases not matched to a gene: 9. Germline-derived CDR1 and CDR2 are LGHDT and YNNKEL (reference sequence). CDR3 sequence reads: CASSQGGLAGASYEQYF. The CDR3 region has the DNA TGTGCCAGCAGCCAAGGGGGCCTAGCGGGTGCTTCCTACGAGCAGTACTTC.

The CDR3: CASSHPTGEADTQYF. CDR3 nucleotide sequence: TGCGCCAGCAGCCACCCGACAGGGGAGGCAGATACGCAGTATTTT. V is TRBV4-1 and J is TRBJ2-3, with 8 positions matching TRBD1. This CDR3 has 15 residues. CDR1 MGHRA and CDR2 YSYEKL come from the germline V gene. V lost 3 bases and J lost 4; bases outside the gene matches: 6.

The rearrangement links TRBV28 to TRBJ2-7; D unresolved. Trimming left V 3 bases short and J 1 base short, with 22 bases between. Germline V CDR1 and CDR2: MDHEN, SYDVKM. The CDR3 covers 18 residues. CDR3 region: CASSLAIGEAIDSYEQYF. The CDR3 DNA follows: TGTGCCAGCAGTTTGGCCATTGGCGAGGCGATAGATTCCTACGAGCAGTACTTC.

The chain couples TRBV7-2 to TRBJ1-4, with 8 positions matching TRBD1. Trimming took 7 bases from V and 7 from J; bases not matched to a gene: 14. CDR1 is SGHTA and CDR2 is FQGNSA in the germline V gene. CDR3 length equals 16 residues. CDR3: CASTDTTGTGGEKLFF. For the CDR3, the DNA is TGTGCCAGCACCGATACGACCGGGACAGGAGGTGAAAAACTGTTTTTT.

The V and J genes are TRBV5-1 and TRBJ1-6; D is ambiguous. Germline-derived CDR1 and CDR2 are SGHRS and YFSETQ. V dropped 1 base and J dropped 0 bases, with 8 bases sitting between them. The CDR3 loop spans 16 amino acids. The CDR3 coding sequence is TGCGCCAGCAGCTTGAGCGGCAGCTCCTATAATTCACCCCTCCACTTT. This codes for CASSLSGSSYNSPLHF.

In this sample, this clone turned up a few times. V usage is TRBV9 and J usage is TRBJ1-1, with 9 bases matching TRBD1. V lost 4 bases and J lost 5; bases outside the gene matches: 6. Germline CDR1 reads SGDLS; CDR2 reads YYNGEE. The CDR3 sequence is 14 residues long. CDR3 sequence reads: CASSTRQGDTEAFF. Here the CDR3 DNA reads TGTGCCAGCAGCACGAGACAGGGGGATACTGAAGCTTTCTTT.